Listed here are 4 T cell receptor beta chains from one sample, sequenced in a study of T cells in Graves' hyperthyroidism and ophthalmopathy (dated by TCRdb to about 2019). Receptor libraries were prepared by multiplex PCR. Sequenced on an Illumina HiSeq 2000. TCR beta CDR3 regions were amplified from RNA transcripts. The TCR CDR3 was subjected to a first round of RT-PCR using the HTBI primer set and the Qiagen OneStep RT-PCR kit. TCRdb reanalyzed the raw reads on its own, using fastp at Q25 for trimming and MiXCR for clone calling, and kept in-frame beta chains. Identical CDR3 protein sequences are pooled into one entry, listed with their most common genes and DNA. The sample includes 270,000 or so distinct CDR3 sequences, with around a quarter observed a single time. The top ten hold over 25% of the sample. The sample comprised blood. These receptors all come from a man aged 35 to 55 with Graves' hyperthyroidism that later progressed to Graves' ophthalmopathy.

In this sample, this clonotype turned up many times. The J gene is TRBJ2-3, the V gene TRBV30; TRBD2 aligns across 8 bases. The germline V gene has CDR1 GTSNPN and CDR2 SVGIG (reference sequence). There are 16 residues in the CDR3. Trimming at V came to 3 bases and at J to 1 base, leaving 9 bases not matched to a gene. The CDR3 DNA reads as TGTGCCTGGAGCCTACGCCGGGAGGGAGGCACAGATACGCAGTATTTT. This sequence encodes CAWSLRREGGTDTQYF.

This clonotype has a handful of counts. This chain joins TRBV5-1 and TRBJ2-5; the D is unclear. V was shortened by 3 bases and J by 5 bases, with 14 bases between the two germline ends. The germline V gene has CDR1 SGHRS and CDR2 YFSETQ. The CDR3 extends over 14 amino acids. The CDR3 region is CASSSDQRKETQYF. DNA of the CDR3: TGCGCCAGCAGCTCTGATCAACGGAAGGAGACCCAGTACTTC.

This chain links TRBV20-1 with TRBJ2-5; 10 bases fit TRBD1. Germline CDR1 DFQATT, CDR2 SNEGSKA (reference sequence). V dropped 6 bases and J dropped 1; count of bases not matched to a gene: 11. CDR3 length equals 16 residues. CDR3 nucleotides: TGCAGTGCGCCCCGCCGGGACAGGGGCTTCCAAGAGACCCAGTACTTC. Its translation: CSAPRRDRGFQETQYF.

This clonotype showed up many times. The rearrangement uses TRBV6-2 or TRBV6-3 and TRBJ2-5; D gene ambiguous. Germline values: CDR1 MNHEY, CDR2 SVGEGT. CDR3 length: 14 amino acids. The V end was cut by 2 bases, the J end by 5 bases, with 12 bases between. The DNA of the CDR3 is TGTGCCAGCAGTTACCTTGAATCGAGGGAGACCCAGTACTTC. Its protein is CASSYLESRETQYF.